This T cell receptor beta chain was observed in a study of blood T cell repertoires in COVID-19. Study-wide background: Whether acute or convalescent, the COVID-19 samples came from the United States, Italy and Spain. PBMCs, B-cell-depleted T cells, or T cells were the source of the cDNA or gDNA that made up the material.

V was shortened by 3 bases and J by 1 base, with 7 bases between the two germline ends. CDR3 size: 13 residues. Per the germline V gene, CDR1 is SGHNT and CDR2 is YYREEE (reference sequence). Original handling: Reference gene primers were amplified, and this amplification served to estimate nucleated cell counts. Here immunoSEQ multiplex PCR was the method, and the copy in TCRdb shows in-frame clones only, minus some. V and J calls plus clone size are reproduced from that table; the DNA served to infer D and trimming. The sample lists around 72,000 clones, roughly four fifths occurring once. This TCR was sampled from a woman in her fifties or sixties with acute or convalescent COVID-19. Sample: peripheral blood. The chain joins TRBV5-4 to TRBJ2-5; TRBD1 might be the D (5 bases). The CDR3: CASSYDSQETQYF. CDR3 DNA sequence: TGTGCCAGCAGCTACGACAGCCAAGAGACCCAGTACTTC. Looking up the rest from reference TRBV5-4 and TRBJ2-5 gives the full variable domain: ETGVTQSPTHLIKTRGQQVTLRCSSQSGHNTVSWYQQALGQGPQFIFQYYREEENGRGNFPPRFSGLQFPNYSSELNVNALELDDSALYLCASSYDSQETQYFGPGTRLLVL.